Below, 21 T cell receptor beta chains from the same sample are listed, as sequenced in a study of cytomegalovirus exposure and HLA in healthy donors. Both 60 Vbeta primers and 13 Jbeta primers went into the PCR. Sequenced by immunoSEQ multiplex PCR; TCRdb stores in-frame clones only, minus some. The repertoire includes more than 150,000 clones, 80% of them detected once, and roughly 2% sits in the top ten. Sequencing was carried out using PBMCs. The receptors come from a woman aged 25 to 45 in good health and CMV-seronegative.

CDR3 bases: TGTGCCAGCAGCGCCGTCCTATTTCAAACTGAAGCTTTCTTT. Its protein product is CASSAVLFQTEAFF. This chain connects TRBV7-8 to TRBJ1-1; no definite D call. Trimming left V 5 bases short and J 5 bases short, with 15 bases between. The CDR3 is 14 residues long. Germline values: CDR1 SGHVS, CDR2 FQNEAQ. The whole variable domain, filled in from reference TRBV7-8 and TRBJ1-1, reads GAGVSQSPRYKVAKRGQDVALRCDPISGHVSLFWYQQALGQGPEFLTYFQNEAQLDKSGLPSDRFFAERPEGSVSTLKIQRTQQEDSAVYLCASSAVLFQTEAFFGQGTRLTVV.

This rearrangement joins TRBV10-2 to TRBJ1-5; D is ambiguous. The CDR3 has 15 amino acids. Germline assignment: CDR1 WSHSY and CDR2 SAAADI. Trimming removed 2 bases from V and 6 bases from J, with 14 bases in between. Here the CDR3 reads CASSELGGISQPQHF. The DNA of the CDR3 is TGCGCCAGCAGTGAGCTGGGAGGGATAAGTCAGCCCCAGCATTTT.

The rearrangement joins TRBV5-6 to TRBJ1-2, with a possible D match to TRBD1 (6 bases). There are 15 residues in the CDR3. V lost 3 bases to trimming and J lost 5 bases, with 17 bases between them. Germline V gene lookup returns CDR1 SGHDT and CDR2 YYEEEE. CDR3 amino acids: CASSSVPGEKYGYTF. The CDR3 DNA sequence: TGTGCCAGCAGCTCAGTCCCAGGGGAGAAGTATGGCTACACCTTC.

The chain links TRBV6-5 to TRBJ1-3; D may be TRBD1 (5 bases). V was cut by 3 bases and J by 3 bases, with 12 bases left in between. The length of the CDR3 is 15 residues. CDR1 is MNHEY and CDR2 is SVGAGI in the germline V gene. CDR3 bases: TGTGCCAGCAGTTATCGGCAGGGTATTGGAAACACCATATATTTT. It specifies CASSYRQGIGNTIYF.

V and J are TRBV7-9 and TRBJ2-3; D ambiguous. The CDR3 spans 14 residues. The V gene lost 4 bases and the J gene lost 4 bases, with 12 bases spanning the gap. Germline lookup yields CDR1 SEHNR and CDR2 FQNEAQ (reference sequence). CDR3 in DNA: TGTGCCAGCAGCTCCCTCAGGCCGCCAGATACGCAGTATTTT. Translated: CASSSLRPPDTQYF.

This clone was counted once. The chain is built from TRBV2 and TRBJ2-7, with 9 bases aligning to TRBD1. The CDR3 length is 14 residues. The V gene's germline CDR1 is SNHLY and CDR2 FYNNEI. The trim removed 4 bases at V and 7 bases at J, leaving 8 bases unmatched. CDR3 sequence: CASSGQGQGLEQYF. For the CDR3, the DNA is TGTGCCAGCAGTGGGCAGGGACAGGGTTTGGAGCAGTACTTC.

Here the CDR3 DNA reads TGTGCCAGCAGCTTGTCTACCGGGGAGCTGTTTTTT. Translation gives CASSLSTGELFF. The rearrangement uses TRBV7-6 and TRBJ2-2; D call uncertain. Germline CDR1 and CDR2: SGHVS and FNYEAQ. CDR3 length: 12 amino acids. With 3 bases removed from V and 5 bases from J, the gap between germline ends came to 4 bases.

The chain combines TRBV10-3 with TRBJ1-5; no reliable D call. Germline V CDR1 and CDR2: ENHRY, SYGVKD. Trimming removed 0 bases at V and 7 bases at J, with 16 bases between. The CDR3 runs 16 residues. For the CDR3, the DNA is TGTGCCATCAGTGAGTCTGGGGTAGGGCCGGGGCAGCCCCAGCATTTT. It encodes CAISESGVGPGQPQHF.

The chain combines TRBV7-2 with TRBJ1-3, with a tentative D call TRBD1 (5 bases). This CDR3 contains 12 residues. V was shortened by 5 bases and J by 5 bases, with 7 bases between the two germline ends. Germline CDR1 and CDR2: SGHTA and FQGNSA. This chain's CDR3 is CASSRQRNTIYF. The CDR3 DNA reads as TGTGCCAGCAGCCGACAGAGAAACACCATATATTTT.

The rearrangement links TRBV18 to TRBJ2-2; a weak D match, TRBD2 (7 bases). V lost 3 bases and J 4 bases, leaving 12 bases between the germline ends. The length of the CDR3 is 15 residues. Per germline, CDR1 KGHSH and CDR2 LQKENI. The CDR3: CASSPGGALTGELFF. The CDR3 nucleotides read TGTGCCAGCTCACCGGGGGGGGCCCTCACCGGGGAGCTGTTTTTT.

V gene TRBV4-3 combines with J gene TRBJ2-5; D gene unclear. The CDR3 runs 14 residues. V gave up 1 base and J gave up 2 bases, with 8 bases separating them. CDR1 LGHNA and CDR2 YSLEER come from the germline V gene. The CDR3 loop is CASSQGAFQETQYF. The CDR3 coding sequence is TGCGCCAGCAGCCAAGGGGCTTTTCAAGAGACCCAGTACTTC.

CDR3 sequence (DNA): TGTGCCAGCTCGGCCCGGACACGCGCGAACACTGAAGCTTTCTTT. It is translated as CASSARTRANTEAFF. This chain links TRBV18 with TRBJ1-1, with D possibly being TRBD1 (5 bases). Trimming shortened V by 6 bases and J by 1 base, and 15 bases separated the two germline ends. This CDR3 region has 15 residues. Looked up from germline, CDR1 is KGHSH and CDR2 is LQKENI.

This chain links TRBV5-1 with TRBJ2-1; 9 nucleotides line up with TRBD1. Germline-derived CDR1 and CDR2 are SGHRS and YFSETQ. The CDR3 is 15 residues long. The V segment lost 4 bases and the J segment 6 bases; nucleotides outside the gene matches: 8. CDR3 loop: CASSTTGGYANEQFF. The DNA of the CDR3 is TGCGCCAGCAGCACCACAGGGGGCTACGCCAATGAGCAGTTCTTC.

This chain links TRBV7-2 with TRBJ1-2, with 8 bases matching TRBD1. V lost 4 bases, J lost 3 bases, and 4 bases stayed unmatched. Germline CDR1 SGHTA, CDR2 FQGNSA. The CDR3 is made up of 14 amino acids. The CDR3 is CASSSYRGDYGYTF. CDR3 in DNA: TGTGCCAGCAGCTCCTACAGGGGGGACTATGGCTACACCTTC. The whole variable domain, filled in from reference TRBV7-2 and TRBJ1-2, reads GAGVSQSPSNKVTEKGKDVELRCDPISGHTALYWYRQSLGQGLEFLIYFQGNSAPDKSGLPSDRFSAERTGGSVSTLTIQRTQQEDSAVYLCASSSYRGDYGYTFGSGTRLTVV.

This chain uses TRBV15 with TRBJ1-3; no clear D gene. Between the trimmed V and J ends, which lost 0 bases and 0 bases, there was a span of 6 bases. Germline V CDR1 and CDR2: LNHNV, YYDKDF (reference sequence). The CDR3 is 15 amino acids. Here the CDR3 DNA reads TGTGCCACCAGCAGAGAGTCAGGCTCTGGAAACACCATATATTTT. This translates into CATSRESGSGNTIYF. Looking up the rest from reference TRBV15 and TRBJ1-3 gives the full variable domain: DAMVIQNPRYQVTQFGKPVTLSCSQTLNHNVMYWYQQKSSQAPKLLFHYYDKDFNNEADTPDNFQSRRPNTSFCFLDIRSPGLGDTAMYLCATSRESGSGNTIYFGEGSWLTVV.

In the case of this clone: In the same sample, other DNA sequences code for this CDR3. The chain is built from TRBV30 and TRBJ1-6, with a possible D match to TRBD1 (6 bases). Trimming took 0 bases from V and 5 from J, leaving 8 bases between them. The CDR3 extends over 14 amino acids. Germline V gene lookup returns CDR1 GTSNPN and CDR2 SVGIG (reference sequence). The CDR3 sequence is CAWSVAGDNSPLHF. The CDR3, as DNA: TGTGCCTGGAGTGTAGCAGGGGATAATTCACCCCTCCACTTT.

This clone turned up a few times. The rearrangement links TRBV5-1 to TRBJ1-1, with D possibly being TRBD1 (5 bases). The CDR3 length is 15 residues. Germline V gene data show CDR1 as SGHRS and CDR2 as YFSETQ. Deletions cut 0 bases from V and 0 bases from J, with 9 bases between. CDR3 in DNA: TGCGCCAGCAGCTTGGGGGGCAGTTTGAACACTGAAGCTTTCTTT. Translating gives CASSLGGSLNTEAFF.

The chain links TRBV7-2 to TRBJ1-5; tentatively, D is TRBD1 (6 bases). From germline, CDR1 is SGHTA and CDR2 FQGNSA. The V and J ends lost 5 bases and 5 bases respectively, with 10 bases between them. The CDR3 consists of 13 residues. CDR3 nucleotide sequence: TGTGCCAGCAGCAACAGGGTTGATCAGCCCCAGCATTTT. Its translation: CASSNRVDQPQHF.

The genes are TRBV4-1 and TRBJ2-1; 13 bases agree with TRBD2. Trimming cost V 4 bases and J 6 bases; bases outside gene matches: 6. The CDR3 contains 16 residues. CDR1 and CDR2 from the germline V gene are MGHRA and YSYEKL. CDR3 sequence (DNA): TGCGCCAGCAGCCGCGGCGGGACTAGCGGGGCCAATGAGCAGTTCTTC. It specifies CASSRGGTSGANEQFF.

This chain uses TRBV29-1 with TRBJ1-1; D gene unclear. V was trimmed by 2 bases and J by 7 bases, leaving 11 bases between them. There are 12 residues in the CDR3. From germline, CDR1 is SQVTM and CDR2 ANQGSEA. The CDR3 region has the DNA TGCAGCGTTGAAAGCGGGCGAAGTGAAGCTTTCTTT. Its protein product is CSVESGRSEAFF.

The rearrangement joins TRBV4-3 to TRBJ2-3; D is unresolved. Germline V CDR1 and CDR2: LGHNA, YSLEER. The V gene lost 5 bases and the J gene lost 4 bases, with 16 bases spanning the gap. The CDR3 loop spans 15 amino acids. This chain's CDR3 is CASSVSPLAADTQYF. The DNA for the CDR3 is TGCGCCAGCAGCGTATCCCCCCTGGCCGCAGATACGCAGTATTTT.